Below are 16 T cell receptor beta chains sequenced from a single sample in a study of blood T cell repertoires in COVID-19. The protocol was immunoSEQ multiplex PCR, while the TCRdb copy is restricted to in-frame clones and leaves out a portion. The repertoire has 50,000 to 75,000 clones, 85% to 90% of them found once; the top ten carry approximately 1.3%. What was sequenced was peripheral blood. These TCRs come from a man between 60 and 70 years old with acute or convalescent COVID-19.

The rearrangement joins TRBV11-2 to TRBJ2-2; possible D gene TRBD1, 6 bases. This CDR3 is 14 amino acids long. V was shortened by 2 bases and J by 5 bases, with 9 bases between the two germline ends. CDR1 and CDR2 (germline): SGHAT, FQNNGV. The CDR3 coding sequence is TGTGCCAGCAGCTTAAGGACAGCTACCGGGGAGCTGTTTTTT. This codes for CASSLRTATGELFF.

V and J are TRBV24-1 and TRBJ1-4, with D possibly being TRBD1 (5 bases). CDR3 length: 15 residues. Germline values: CDR1 KGHDR, CDR2 SFDVKD. Trimming cost V 4 bases and J 8 bases, with 16 bases left between them. CDR3: CATSDPGGAGEKLFF. For the CDR3, the DNA is TGTGCCACCAGTGACCCCGGCGGGGCAGGGGAAAAACTGTTTTTT.

V usage is TRBV2 and J usage is TRBJ1-5, with 7 bases aligning to TRBD1. CDR1 and CDR2 from the germline V gene are SNHLY and FYNNEI. J gave up 4 bases and V 8 bases, and 5 bases lay outside the gene matches. The CDR3 contains 13 residues. The CDR3 DNA reads TGTGCCAGCCACCGGGACAGAAATCAGCCCCAGCATTTT. It codes for CASHRDRNQPQHF.

CDR3 DNA sequence: TGTGCCAGCAGTGCAGGGCTTTTGGCTGAAGCTTTCTTT. Translating it yields CASSAGLLAEAFF. The chain is built from TRBV6-4 and TRBJ1-1, with D tentatively TRBD1 (5 bases). Per the germline V gene, CDR1 is MRHNA and CDR2 is SNTAGT. The CDR3 is 13 amino acids. V lost 4 bases and J 6 bases, leaving 12 bases between the germline ends.

J is TRBJ1-4 and V is TRBV5-1; D might be TRBD1 (6 bases). The CDR3 has 14 residues. V was cut by 0 bases and J by 8 bases, with 11 bases left in between. From germline, CDR1 is SGHRS and CDR2 YFSETQ. This CDR3 is CASSLGGQEEKLFF. As DNA, the CDR3 is TGCGCCAGCAGCTTGGGGGGGCAGGAGGAAAAACTGTTTTTT.

A single count supports this clone. The CDR3 nucleotides read TGTGCCAGCAGTTACCTACAGGGGGCCTACGAGCAGTACTTC. This gives the protein CASSYLQGAYEQYF. The chain links TRBV6-6 to TRBJ2-7; 8 nucleotides line up with TRBD1. Germline V gene lookup returns CDR1 MNHNY and CDR2 SVGAGI (reference sequence). The CDR3 covers 14 residues. V gave up 2 bases and J gave up 2 bases; unmatched junction bases: 2.

The CDR3 DNA sequence: TGTGCCAGCAGCTACCGGACAGCGGTTGCCTACGAGCAGTACTTC. Translation gives CASSYRTAVAYEQYF. The gene calls are TRBV5-6 and TRBJ2-7; possibly TRBD1 for D (6 bases). Trimming shortened V by 3 bases and J by 2 bases, and 15 bases separated the two germline ends. Germline CDR1 and CDR2: SGHDT and YYEEEE. The CDR3 has 15 residues.

The genes are TRBV19 and TRBJ1-5; 10 nucleotides agree with TRBD1. The junction had 5 bases not matched to a gene; V was cut back by 5 bases and J by 4 bases. The CDR3 extends over 15 amino acids. Germline-derived CDR1 and CDR2 are LNHDA and SQIVND (reference sequence). As DNA, the CDR3 is TGTGCCAGTAGTTCCGGGACAGGGGCAAATCAGCCCCAGCATTTT. Amino acid sequence: CASSSGTGANQPQHF.

The chain joins TRBV19 to TRBJ1-4, with D perhaps matching TRBD1 (6 bases). The length of the CDR3 is 16 residues. The V gene's germline CDR1 is LNHDA and CDR2 SQIVND (reference sequence). Trimming removed 9 bases from V and 1 base from J, with 18 bases in between. The CDR3 DNA reads TGTGCCAGCCTAACCACAGGGAGAAGAACTAATGAAAAACTGTTTTTT. Translating it yields CASLTTGRRTNEKLFF.

The genes are TRBV4-2 and TRBJ2-5, with D unresolved. Germline V gene lookup returns CDR1 LGHNA and CDR2 YNFKEQ. Between the trimmed V and J ends, which lost 0 bases and 3 bases, there was a span of 11 bases. This CDR3 spans 15 amino acids. The chain's CDR3 is CASSQDLVSEETQYF. The CDR3 DNA reads TGTGCCAGCAGCCAAGATTTGGTGTCAGAAGAGACCCAGTACTTC.

The chain uses TRBV5-5 and TRBJ1-5; 7 nucleotides line up with TRBD1. V was pared by 4 bases and J by 9 bases, with 16 bases of the junction left unmatched. The CDR3 totals 16 residues. Germline lookup yields CDR1 SGHKS and CDR2 YYEKEE (reference sequence). In nucleotides, the CDR3 is TGTGCCAGCAGCCCCGACAGGGTTGGGAAGGATCGGCCCCAGCATTTT. Its translation is CASSPDRVGKDRPQHF.

The chain recombines TRBV30 with TRBJ2-3; D gene unclear. Trimming stripped 1 base from V and 0 bases from J, with 11 bases between. CDR1 and CDR2 (germline): GTSNPN, SVGIG (reference sequence). This CDR3 comprises 15 residues. The DNA for the CDR3 is TGTGCCTGGAGTGATTCCGCCAGGAGCACAGATACGCAGTATTTT. Amino acid sequence: CAWSDSARSTDTQYF.

The CDR3 sequence: CASSLNPAGANVLTF. Written as DNA, the CDR3 is TGTGCCAGCAGCCTTAATCCGGCTGGGGCCAACGTCCTGACTTTC. This chain links TRBV7-2 with TRBJ2-6; D remains ambiguous. V gave up 5 bases and J gave up 2 bases, with 10 bases separating them. The CDR3 length is 15 residues. Germline V gene sequence: CDR1 SGHTA, CDR2 FQGNSA.

The V call is TRBV7-9, the J call TRBJ2-3; 12 nucleotides align to TRBD2. V shed 7 bases, J shed 7 bases, and the junction held 9 bases outside the gene matches. Germline V lookup: CDR1 SEHNR, CDR2 FQNEAQ (reference sequence). The CDR3 spans 15 residues. This chain's CDR3 is CASTQPSGGGYTQYF. For the CDR3, the DNA is TGTGCCAGCACCCAACCTAGCGGGGGGGGATATACGCAGTATTTT.

The chain carries TRBV27 and TRBJ1-1; 8 bases fit TRBD1. CDR3 size: 14 residues. The germline V gene has CDR1 MNHEY and CDR2 SMNVEV (reference sequence). V gave up 3 bases and J gave up 7 bases; unmatched junction bases: 7. The CDR3 loop reads CASSLGRGQNEAFF. As DNA, the CDR3 is TGTGCCAGCAGTTTGGGCAGGGGGCAAAATGAAGCTTTCTTT.

The V call is TRBV5-1, the J call TRBJ1-1, with TRBD1 matching over 8 bases. V was pared by 4 bases and J by 1 base, with 12 bases of the junction left unmatched. The V gene's germline CDR1 is SGHRS and CDR2 YFSETQ. This CDR3 contains 17 residues. The CDR3 bases are TGCGCCAGCAGCGACCAGCCTTCCGGGACAGGGAACACTGAAGCTTTCTTT. Translation gives CASSDQPSGTGNTEAFF.